Listed here are 32 T cell receptor beta chains from one sample, sequenced in a study of blood T cell repertoires in COVID-19. Measured with immunoSEQ multiplex PCR; TCRdb has only the in-frame clones, and not every one. In the table there are about 310,000 clones, nearly 90% of which are singletons. The specimen sequenced was peripheral blood. These TCRs come from a woman in her 40s with COVID-19, enrolled during active disease.

The V and J genes are TRBV18 and TRBJ1-5; D unresolved. Germline V gene lookup returns CDR1 KGHSH and CDR2 LQKENI. Trimming shortened V by 2 bases and J by 7 bases, and 12 bases separated the two germline ends. This CDR3 comprises 14 residues. The CDR3 here is CASSPSSSQQPQHF. As DNA, the CDR3 is TGTGCCAGCTCACCATCCTCGAGCCAACAGCCCCAGCATTTT.

The chain is built from TRBV29-1 and TRBJ2-2; 8 bases fit TRBD1. The V segment lost 4 bases and the J segment 2 bases; nucleotides outside the gene matches: 3. Germline CDR1 SQVTM, CDR2 ANQGSEA. The CDR3 loop spans 14 amino acids. The CDR3 DNA reads TGCAGCGTTGCAGGGGGCCCCAACACCGGGGAGCTGTTTTTT. Translated, it gives CSVAGGPNTGELFF.

This chain joins TRBV27 and TRBJ2-1, with D possibly TRBD2 on 5 matching bases. Trimming left V 7 bases short and J 0 bases short, with 10 bases between. The CDR3 is 14 residues long. Germline lookup yields CDR1 MNHEY and CDR2 SMNVEV (reference sequence). The CDR3 DNA is TGTGCCAGCAAGCGGAGCGTCTCCTACAATGAGCAGTTCTTC. This sequence encodes CASKRSVSYNEQFF.

The rearrangement uses TRBV9 and TRBJ1-4, with D perhaps matching TRBD1 (5 bases). V lost 4 bases, J lost 0 bases, and 13 bases lay in between. CDR1 and CDR2 from the germline V gene are SGDLS and YYNGEE. The CDR3 is 16 amino acids. The CDR3: CASSQAGPSTNEKLFF. CDR3 sequence (DNA): TGTGCCAGCAGCCAGGCGGGGCCATCAACTAATGAAAAACTGTTTTTT.

The J gene is TRBJ1-5, the V gene TRBV28, with TRBD1 as a possible D gene (6 bases). The CDR3 is made up of 15 amino acids. The germline V and J ends were trimmed by 5 bases and 6 bases, with 17 bases remaining between them. CDR1 and CDR2 (germline): MDHEN, SYDVKM. The CDR3 spells CASSTSTGFGQPQHF. Here the CDR3 DNA reads TGTGCCAGCAGTACCTCAACAGGGTTTGGTCAGCCCCAGCATTTT.

This clone showed up just a few times. The V gene is TRBV7-9, the J gene TRBJ1-2, with 7 positions matching TRBD1. V lost 1 base and J lost 4; bases outside the gene matches: 9. Germline V gives CDR1 SEHNR, CDR2 FQNEAQ (reference sequence). The CDR3 has 16 residues. CDR3 amino acids: CASSLDVDRAAYGYTF. The DNA for the CDR3 is TGTGCCAGCAGCTTAGACGTAGACAGGGCGGCCTATGGCTACACCTTC.

The V and J genes are TRBV2 and TRBJ1-1, with D unclear. This CDR3 has 12 residues. V was shortened by 7 bases and J by 4 bases, with 10 bases between the two germline ends. The germline V gene encodes CDR1 SNHLY and CDR2 FYNNEI. The CDR3 protein is CASTTVSTEAFF. The CDR3 DNA follows: TGTGCCAGCACTACGGTGAGCACTGAAGCTTTCTTT.

The chain combines TRBV7-2 with TRBJ1-5; no definite D call. The V end lost 5 bases, the J end lost 2 bases, and 10 bases lay between the germline ends. CDR3 size: 14 residues. CDR1 SGHTA and CDR2 FQGNSA come from the germline V gene. CDR3 nucleotide sequence: TGTGCCAGCAGCCTATACCCTGGCAATCAGCCCCAGCATTTT. Translating it yields CASSLYPGNQPQHF. Filled out from reference TRBV7-2 and TRBJ1-5, the complete variable domain reads GAGVSQSPSNKVTEKGKDVELRCDPISGHTALYWYRQSLGQGLEFLIYFQGNSAPDKSGLPSDRFSAERTGGSVSTLTIQRTQQEDSAVYLCASSLYPGNQPQHFGDGTRLSIL.

The table lists this clone with a few counts. The chain is built from TRBV2 and TRBJ1-5, with no clear D. V lost 3 bases and J 5 bases, leaving 8 bases between the germline ends. Germline V gives CDR1 SNHLY, CDR2 FYNNEI. The CDR3 is 13 residues long. The CDR3: CASSDGLYQPQHF. Written as DNA, the CDR3 is TGTGCCAGCAGTGATGGGCTCTATCAGCCCCAGCATTTT. Using reference TRBV2 and TRBJ1-5 for the parts outside the CDR3, the full variable domain is EPEVTQTPSHQVTQMGQEVILRCVPISNHLYFYWYRQILGQKVEFLVSFYNNEISEKSEIFDDQFSVERPDGSNFTLKIRSTKLEDSAMYFCASSDGLYQPQHFGDGTRLSIL.

This clone was detected a few times. The V gene is TRBV29-1, the J gene TRBJ2-5; D possibly corresponds to TRBD1 (5 bases). The CDR3 runs to 12 residues. The V end was cut by 4 bases, the J end by 6 bases, with 12 bases between. Germline lookup yields CDR1 SQVTM and CDR2 ANQGSEA. CDR3 protein: CSVAAGRKTQYF. CDR3 DNA sequence: TGCAGCGTTGCCGCAGGGCGGAAGACCCAGTACTTC.

This clone was counted once. The rearrangement uses TRBV27 and TRBJ2-1, with 9 bases matching TRBD2. Losses at the gene ends were 5 bases for V and 5 bases for J; bases not matched to a gene: 7. Germline lookup yields CDR1 MNHEY and CDR2 SMNVEV (reference sequence). The CDR3 has 15 amino acids. CDR3 coding DNA: TGTGCCAGCAGTCGTAGCGGGAGTATCGACAATGAGCAGTTCTTC. Protein product: CASSRSGSIDNEQFF.

The chain links TRBV5-8 to TRBJ2-3; 7 bases match TRBD1. The CDR3 contains 14 residues. CDR1 and CDR2 (germline): SGHTS, YDEGEE. J gave up 2 bases and V 5 bases, and 5 bases lay outside the gene matches. The CDR3 sequence: CASSRGQITDTQYF. The CDR3 nucleotides are TGTGCCAGCAGTCGGGGACAGATCACAGATACGCAGTATTTT. The full variable domain, with the rest looked up from reference TRBV5-8 and TRBJ2-3, is EAGVTQSPTHLIKTRGQQATLRCSPISGHTSVYWYQQALGLGLQFLLWYDEGEERNRGNFPPRFSGRQFPNYSSELNVNALELEDSALYLCASSRGQITDTQYFGPGTRLTVL.

This chain links TRBV12-3 or TRBV12-4 with TRBJ1-5; 8 bases map to TRBD1. Trimming removed 2 bases from V and 10 bases from J; junction bases left unmatched: 4. The CDR3 sequence is 13 residues long. The chain's CDR3 is CASSLRGQGPQHF. CDR3 bases: TGTGCCAGCAGTTTAAGAGGACAGGGCCCCCAGCATTTT.

V gene TRBV18 combines with J gene TRBJ1-6; TRBD1 matches at 10 bases. Trimming took 4 bases from V and 4 from J; bases not matched to a gene: 13. Per germline, CDR1 KGHSH and CDR2 LQKENI. The CDR3 is made up of 19 amino acids. Here the CDR3 DNA reads TGTGCCAGCTCACAGACAGGGGGCTCTATCTTCTCGTATAATTCACCCCTCCACTTT. It yields the protein CASSQTGGSIFSYNSPLHF.

This chain links TRBV7-9 with TRBJ2-6; D gene unclear. Deletions cut 0 bases from V and 0 bases from J, with 3 bases between. Germline values: CDR1 SEHNR, CDR2 FQNEAQ (reference sequence). CDR3 length: 15 residues. CDR3 nucleotide sequence: TGTGCCAGCAGCTTAGCAGCCTCTGGGGCCAACGTCCTGACTTTC. Protein: CASSLAASGANVLTF.

CDR3 amino acids: CASSLGGRERDEQFF. The CDR3 DNA reads as TGTGCCAGCAGCTTGGGCGGGCGGGAGAGGGATGAGCAGTTCTTC. This rearrangement joins TRBV5-5 to TRBJ2-1; 7 bases are a match to TRBD2. The CDR3 is 15 amino acids. Germline-derived CDR1 and CDR2 are SGHKS and YYEKEE (reference sequence). V lost 0 bases and J lost 8; bases outside the gene matches: 8.

This chain's CDR3 is CASRIIGQGKSLSGNTIYF. CDR3 DNA sequence: TGTGCCAGTAGGATTATTGGACAGGGGAAATCGCTTTCTGGAAACACCATATATTTT. The gene calls are TRBV19 and TRBJ1-3; the match to TRBD1 covers 9 bases. Looked up from germline, CDR1 is LNHDA and CDR2 is SQIVND (reference sequence). The CDR3 is 19 amino acids. Losses at the gene ends were 6 bases for V and 1 base for J; bases not matched to a gene: 16.

This clone was picked up one time. CDR3 bases: TGTGCCAGCAGTTACTCGGAGGTGACAGGTCCCTACGAGCAGTACTTC. This encodes CASSYSEVTGPYEQYF. J is TRBJ2-7 and V is TRBV6-5; a weak D match, TRBD1 (6 bases). CDR1 MNHEY and CDR2 SVGAGI come from the germline V gene. The germline V and J ends were trimmed by 0 bases and 2 bases, with 14 bases remaining between them. CDR3 length: 16 residues.

V gene TRBV5-1 combines with J gene TRBJ2-5, with 10 bases fitting TRBD1. The CDR3 consists of 15 residues. Per germline, CDR1 SGHRS and CDR2 YFSETQ. Unmatched junction bases numbered 5, after V lost 4 bases and J lost 2 bases. Written as DNA, the CDR3 is TGCGCCAGCAGCCTGCAGGGACAGGGGCAAGAGACCCAGTACTTC. Translating it yields CASSLQGQGQETQYF.

The genes are TRBV19 and TRBJ2-7; 10 bases fit TRBD1. Per germline, CDR1 LNHDA and CDR2 SQIVND (reference sequence). The CDR3 totals 15 residues. V was pared by 6 bases and J by 2 bases, with 7 bases of the junction left unmatched. CDR3 coding DNA: TGTGCCAGTAGCGCCTCGGGACAGGGGACCTACGAGCAGTACTTC. Encoded protein: CASSASGQGTYEQYF.

This clone was picked up one time. The chain couples TRBV7-2 to TRBJ1-2; 11 bases agree with TRBD1. This CDR3 comprises 14 residues. In germline, CDR1 is SGHTA, CDR2 FQGNSA. The V and J ends lost 0 bases and 8 bases, in that order; junction bases with no gene match: 2. The CDR3 loop is CASSLARTGGGYTF. In DNA, the CDR3 is TGTGCCAGCAGCTTAGCCAGGACAGGGGGCGGCTACACCTTC.

The V gene is TRBV6-2 or TRBV6-3, the J gene TRBJ1-5, with TRBD1 matching over 7 bases. The germline V gene has CDR1 MNHEY and CDR2 SVGEGT. V lost 5 bases, J lost 7 bases, and 8 bases stayed unmatched. There are 14 residues in the CDR3. CDR3 DNA sequence: TGTGCCAGCAGTCGAGAACAGGGGCGGCAGCCCCAGCATTTT. The encoded protein is CASSREQGRQPQHF.

V gene TRBV4-3 combines with J gene TRBJ2-7; 7 bases are a match to TRBD1. The CDR3 loop spans 17 amino acids. With V trimmed by 2 bases and J by 0 bases, 10 bases remained unmatched. The germline V gene encodes CDR1 LGHNA and CDR2 YSLEER. The CDR3 DNA follows: TGCGCCAGCAGCCAATACATGACAGGGACCCTCTCCTACGAGCAGTACTTC. Residues: CASSQYMTGTLSYEQYF.

This clone was recorded once. The chain links TRBV28 to TRBJ2-5; no clear D. CDR3 length: 11 amino acids. Germline CDR1 and CDR2: MDHEN and SYDVKM. Trimming left V 3 bases short and J 5 bases short, with 4 bases between. The CDR3 is CASSFAETQYF. In nucleotides, the CDR3 is TGTGCCAGCAGTTTTGCGGAGACCCAGTACTTC.

The chain uses TRBV7-9 and TRBJ1-1; maybe TRBD1 (5 bases). This CDR3 comprises 14 residues. V lost 4 bases, J lost 0 bases, and 9 bases lay in between. In germline, CDR1 is SEHNR, CDR2 FQNEAQ (reference sequence). In DNA form, the CDR3 reads TGTGCCAGCAGCTACCGGGGGTTGAACACTGAAGCTTTCTTT. It is translated as CASSYRGLNTEAFF.

In the case of this clone: One end of the junction varies from germline; a read error may be responsible. CDR3 amino acids: CASSWASSYEQYF. The CDR3 DNA is TGTGCGAGCAGTTGGGCCAGCTCCTACGAGCAGTACTTC. The chain has TRBV6-2 or TRBV6-3 and TRBJ2-7; D gene ambiguous. Germline CDR1 and CDR2: MNHEY and SVGEGT. CDR3 size: 13 residues.

The V gene is TRBV30, the J gene TRBJ2-7; D perhaps matches TRBD1 (6 bases). V gave up 5 bases and J gave up 6 bases, with 17 bases separating them. This CDR3 comprises 13 residues. Per the germline V gene, CDR1 is GTSNPN and CDR2 is SVGIG (reference sequence). The CDR3, as DNA: TGTGCCTGGGAGAGGGGGAATCAAGGCGAGCAGTACTTC. Residues: CAWERGNQGEQYF.

The chain's CDR3 is CASSYSGSNEKLFF. The CDR3 region has the DNA TGTGCCAGCAGTTACTCCGGGTCTAATGAAAAACTGTTTTTT. The chain carries TRBV6-6 and TRBJ1-4; D is unclear. This CDR3 is built from 14 residues. The germline V and J ends were trimmed by 0 bases and 3 bases, with 5 bases remaining between them. Germline-derived CDR1 and CDR2 are MNHNY and SVGAGI (reference sequence).

The V and J genes are TRBV4-3 and TRBJ1-1, with D unresolved. V was trimmed by 0 bases and J by 9 bases, leaving 14 bases between them. There are 14 residues in the CDR3. Germline values: CDR1 LGHNA, CDR2 YSLEER. The CDR3 region has the DNA TGCGCCAGCAGCCAAGATTTAGAAGAAGTACAAGCTTTCTTT. It translates to CASSQDLEEVQAFF.

This clone was counted only a few times. The gene calls are TRBV7-2 and TRBJ2-3; a possible D gene is TRBD2 (7 bases). The CDR3 loop spans 16 amino acids. The ends were cut back, 2 bases at V and 0 bases at J, with 12 bases in the middle. Germline lookup yields CDR1 SGHTA and CDR2 FQGNSA. CDR3 region: CASSLWGGTSTDTQYF. CDR3 bases: TGTGCCAGCAGCTTATGGGGGGGGACAAGCACAGATACGCAGTATTTT. The full variable domain, its missing parts supplied by reference TRBV7-2 and TRBJ2-3, is GAGVSQSPSNKVTEKGKDVELRCDPISGHTALYWYRQSLGQGLEFLIYFQGNSAPDKSGLPSDRFSAERTGGSVSTLTIQRTQQEDSAVYLCASSLWGGTSTDTQYFGPGTRLTVL.

The V call is TRBV11-1, the J call TRBJ2-3, with D perhaps matching TRBD2 (6 bases). Deletions cut 5 bases from V and 4 bases from J, with 13 bases between. Germline loops: CDR1 SGHAT, CDR2 FQDESV (reference sequence). This CDR3 contains 14 residues. CDR3 sequence: CASSRLGGPDTQYF. Written as DNA, the CDR3 is TGTGCCAGCAGCCGACTAGGTGGGCCAGATACGCAGTATTTT.

This clone has more than one count but fewer than ten. This chain joins TRBV28 and TRBJ1-6, with D possibly TRBD1 on 5 matching bases. CDR1 is MDHEN and CDR2 is SYDVKM in the germline V gene. V shed 3 bases and J shed 10 bases, with 16 bases lying between them. This CDR3 is built from 15 residues. CDR3 loop: CASSFSGVGGSPLHF. The CDR3 nucleotides read TGTGCCAGCAGTTTTTCGGGGGTGGGAGGATCACCCCTCCACTTT.